A selection of T cell receptor beta chains follows, all from one sample in a study of blood T cell repertoires in COVID-19. Method: immunoSEQ multiplex PCR; TCRdb's copy keeps in-frame clones and lacks some. This sample has about 20,000 clones, with approximately 90% found just once. Sample: peripheral blood. These receptors were taken from a human donor with active COVID-19. The donor label of this sample is uncertain. The CDR3 runs from the conserved cysteine through the conserved F or W. A D gene is named only where the DNA matches it firmly. Not every row has a clone size; where given, it reads once, few, many or a size class.

d_gene: -
abundance: -
j_gene: TRBJ2-5
v_gene: TRBV18
CDR3aa: CASSSGQQETQYF
CDR3nt: TGTGCCAGCTCATCAGGACAGCAAGAGACCCAGTACTTC

d_gene: -
abundance: once
j_gene: TRBJ2-3
v_gene: TRBV9
CDR3aa: CASSYPGIFKTDTQYF
CDR3nt: TGTGCCAGCAGCTATCCGGGAATCTTTAAAACAGATACGCAGTATTTT

d_gene: TRBD1
abundance: -
j_gene: TRBJ2-3
v_gene: TRBV6-4
CDR3aa: CASSESGTGTDTQYF
CDR3nt: TGTGCCAGCAGCGAATCCGGGACAGGCACAGATACGCAGTATTTT

d_gene: TRBD2
abundance: -
j_gene: TRBJ2-3
v_gene: TRBV3-1/TRBV3-2
CDR3aa: CASSQDPSGLWGTQYF
CDR3nt: TGTGCCAGCAGCCAAGATCCTAGCGGGCTGTGGGGTACGCAGTATTTT

d_gene: TRBD1
abundance: -
j_gene: TRBJ2-5
v_gene: TRBV5-1
CDR3aa: CASSWEIPGQGGPYQETQYF
CDR3nt: TGCGCCAGCAGCTGGGAAATACCGGGACAGGGAGGGCCGTACCAAGAGACCCAGTACTTC

d_gene: -
abundance: -
j_gene: TRBJ1-5
v_gene: TRBV28
CDR3aa: CASSRGGFGNQPQHF
CDR3nt: TGTGCCAGCAGTAGGGGAGGGTTCGGCAATCAGCCCCAGCATTTT

d_gene: TRBD2
abundance: -
j_gene: TRBJ2-1
v_gene: TRBV12-5
CDR3aa: CASTPALAGIYNEQFF
CDR3nt: TGTGCTAGCACCCCTGCCCTAGCGGGAATATACAATGAGCAGTTCTTC

d_gene: TRBD2
abundance: -
j_gene: TRBJ2-1
v_gene: TRBV6-2/TRBV6-3
CDR3aa: CASSYSWGLAGGGEQFF
CDR3nt: TGTGCCAGCAGTTACTCGTGGGGACTAGCGGGAGGAGGTGAGCAGTTCTTC

d_gene: TRBD1
abundance: -
j_gene: TRBJ2-6
v_gene: TRBV10-2
CDR3aa: CASSHPGQKKSGANVLTF
CDR3nt: TGCGCCAGCAGTCACCCGGGACAGAAAAAATCTGGGGCCAACGTCCTGACTTTC

d_gene: -
abundance: -
j_gene: TRBJ2-5
v_gene: TRBV5-4
CDR3aa: CASSSPATGGETQYF
CDR3nt: TGTGCCAGCAGTTCACCCGCGACAGGAGGAGAGACCCAGTACTTC

d_gene: TRBD1
abundance: -
j_gene: TRBJ2-7
v_gene: TRBV5-1
CDR3aa: CASSLGQGAYEQYF
CDR3nt: TGCGCCAGCAGCTTAGGGCAGGGGGCCTACGAGCAGTACTTC

d_gene: TRBD1
abundance: -
j_gene: TRBJ2-2
v_gene: TRBV7-9
CDR3aa: CASSSRTGGGRGTGELFF
CDR3nt: TGTGCCAGCAGCTCCCGGACAGGGGGGGGTCGAGGCACCGGGGAGCTGTTTTTT

d_gene: -
abundance: -
j_gene: TRBJ1-2
v_gene: TRBV27
CDR3aa: CASSLQGSGYGYTF
CDR3nt: TGTGCCAGCAGTTTGCAGGGCTCGGGCTATGGCTACACCTTC

d_gene: -
abundance: few
j_gene: TRBJ1-1
v_gene: TRBV19
CDR3aa: CASSLGARTEAFF
CDR3nt: TGTGCCAGTAGCCTGGGGGCAAGGACTGAAGCTTTCTTT

d_gene: -
abundance: few
j_gene: TRBJ2-5
v_gene: TRBV11-2
CDR3aa: CASSLVAGGEGTQYF
CDR3nt: TGTGCCAGCAGCTTAGTAGCAGGAGGAGAGGGGACCCAGTACTTC

d_gene: TRBD2
abundance: -
j_gene: TRBJ2-3
v_gene: TRBV13
CDR3aa: CASSLFGGGLAVTDTQYF
CDR3nt: TGTGCCAGCAGCTTATTTGGGGGCGGACTAGCGGTTACAGATACGCAGTATTTT

d_gene: -
abundance: -
j_gene: TRBJ1-6
v_gene: TRBV6-6
CDR3aa: CASSYMGLNSPLHF
CDR3nt: TGTGCCAGCAGTTACATGGGCCTTAATTCACCCCTCCACTTT

d_gene: TRBD2
abundance: -
j_gene: TRBJ2-7
v_gene: TRBV30
CDR3aa: CAWRREGYYEQYF
CDR3nt: TGTGCCTGGAGGCGGGAGGGCTACTACGAGCAGTACTTC

d_gene: TRBD2
abundance: -
j_gene: TRBJ2-1
v_gene: TRBV7-2
CDR3aa: CASSFEGGYNEQFF
CDR3nt: TGTGCCAGCAGCTTCGAGGGAGGGTACAATGAGCAGTTCTTC

d_gene: -
abundance: -
j_gene: TRBJ1-5
v_gene: TRBV30
CDR3aa: CAWSTRGSSNQPQHF
CDR3nt: TGTGCCTGGAGTACCCGAGGCAGTAGCAATCAGCCCCAGCATTTT

d_gene: TRBD1
abundance: once
j_gene: TRBJ2-5
v_gene: TRBV9
CDR3aa: CASSVTDRDQETQYF
CDR3nt: TGTGCCAGCAGCGTAACGGACAGGGACCAAGAGACCCAGTACTTC

d_gene: TRBD1
abundance: -
j_gene: TRBJ2-7
v_gene: TRBV5-1
CDR3aa: CASSIGQGASYEQYF
CDR3nt: TGCGCCAGCAGCATAGGACAGGGGGCCTCCTACGAGCAGTACTTC

d_gene: -
abundance: -
j_gene: TRBJ1-2
v_gene: TRBV6-5
CDR3aa: CASSYGGRGYTF
CDR3nt: TGTGCCAGCAGTTACGGGGGCCGGGGCTACACCTTC

d_gene: -
abundance: -
j_gene: TRBJ1-2
v_gene: TRBV18
CDR3aa: CASSPRGQDYGYTF
CDR3nt: TGTGCCAGCTCCCCACGAGGGCAAGACTATGGCTACACCTTC

d_gene: TRBD2
abundance: -
j_gene: TRBJ2-5
v_gene: TRBV9
CDR3aa: CASSAGTSGKETQYF
CDR3nt: TGTGCCAGCAGCGCCGGGACTAGCGGGAAAGAGACCCAGTACTTC

d_gene: -
abundance: -
j_gene: TRBJ2-3
v_gene: TRBV24-1
CDR3aa: CATSVVRDTYPQDTDTQYF
CDR3nt: TGTGCCACCAGTGTTGTCCGGGACACGTACCCCCAAGACACAGATACGCAGTATTTT

d_gene: TRBD2
abundance: -
j_gene: TRBJ2-1
v_gene: TRBV11-3
CDR3aa: CASSLGRSGSYNEQFF
CDR3nt: TGTGCCAGCAGCTTAGGGAGGAGCGGGAGCTACAATGAGCAGTTCTTC

d_gene: TRBD2
abundance: -
j_gene: TRBJ2-5
v_gene: TRBV23-1
CDR3aa: CASSQPGLAVQETQYF
CDR3nt: TGCGCCAGCAGTCAACCGGGACTAGCAGTTCAAGAGACCCAGTACTTC

d_gene: TRBD2
abundance: -
j_gene: TRBJ2-1
v_gene: TRBV7-9
CDR3aa: CASSLVRASGSYNEQFF
CDR3nt: TGTGCCAGCAGCTTAGTTAGGGCTAGCGGGAGTTACAATGAGCAGTTCTTC

d_gene: TRBD2
abundance: -
j_gene: TRBJ2-1
v_gene: TRBV25-1
CDR3aa: CASSESLAGVNEQFF
CDR3nt: TGTGCCAGCAGTGAATCCCTAGCGGGAGTGAATGAGCAGTTCTTC

d_gene: -
abundance: -
j_gene: TRBJ2-7
v_gene: TRBV27
CDR3aa: CASSLLPGDTYEQYF
CDR3nt: TGTGCCAGCAGTTTATTACCAGGGGACACCTACGAGCAGTACTTC

d_gene: -
abundance: -
j_gene: TRBJ2-5
v_gene: TRBV28
CDR3aa: CASSLVGLEETQYF
CDR3nt: TGTGCCAGCAGTTTAGTCGGACTGGAAGAGACCCAGTACTTC

d_gene: -
abundance: -
j_gene: TRBJ1-3
v_gene: TRBV28
CDR3aa: CASSPPGQRSGNTIYF
CDR3nt: TGTGCCAGCAGTCCCCCCGGACAGCGCTCTGGAAACACCATATATTTT

d_gene: -
abundance: -
j_gene: TRBJ1-3
v_gene: TRBV29-1
CDR3aa: CSVESWGRFGNTIYF
CDR3nt: TGCAGCGTTGAATCGTGGGGGCGCTTTGGAAACACCATATATTTT

d_gene: TRBD2
abundance: -
j_gene: TRBJ2-3
v_gene: TRBV12-3/TRBV12-4
CDR3aa: CASRGLATDTQYF
CDR3nt: TGTGCCAGCAGGGGACTAGCTACAGATACGCAGTATTTT

d_gene: TRBD2
abundance: few
j_gene: TRBJ2-5
v_gene: TRBV4-2
CDR3aa: CASSQWAGVEETQYF
CDR3nt: TGTGCCAGCAGCCAATGGGCGGGAGTGGAAGAGACCCAGTACTTC

d_gene: TRBD2
abundance: few
j_gene: TRBJ2-7
v_gene: TRBV7-2
CDR3aa: CASSLRSGSNSYEQYF
CDR3nt: TGTGCCAGCAGTTTAAGAAGCGGGAGTAACTCCTACGAGCAGTACTTC

d_gene: TRBD1
abundance: -
j_gene: TRBJ1-1
v_gene: TRBV7-9
CDR3aa: CASSPSGQGKAFF
CDR3nt: TGTGCCAGCAGCCCTAGTGGACAGGGCAAAGCTTTCTTT

d_gene: -
abundance: -
j_gene: TRBJ2-5
v_gene: TRBV5-6
CDR3aa: CASSLVSRGPETQYF
CDR3nt: TGTGCCAGCAGCTTGGTTTCCCGTGGGCCAGAGACCCAGTACTTC

d_gene: -
abundance: once
j_gene: TRBJ1-5
v_gene: TRBV28
CDR3aa: CASSLGYGVINQPQHF
CDR3nt: TGTGCCAGCAGTTTAGGGTACGGGGTTATCAATCAGCCCCAGCATTTT

d_gene: TRBD1
abundance: -
j_gene: TRBJ1-1
v_gene: TRBV4-1
CDR3aa: CASSHPDRGRTEAFF
CDR3nt: TGCGCCAGCAGCCACCCGGACAGGGGGCGGACTGAAGCTTTCTTT

d_gene: TRBD2
abundance: -
j_gene: TRBJ2-7
v_gene: TRBV4-3
CDR3aa: CASSAGASSYEQYF
CDR3nt: TGCGCCAGCAGTGCGGGAGCCAGTTCCTACGAGCAGTACTTC

d_gene: -
abundance: -
j_gene: TRBJ1-5
v_gene: TRBV7-8
CDR3aa: CASSLARVRGQPQHF
CDR3nt: TGTGCCAGCAGCTTAGCTCGTGTGCGGGGTCAGCCCCAGCATTTT

d_gene: TRBD1
abundance: once
j_gene: TRBJ1-2
v_gene: TRBV6-1
CDR3aa: CASSERTGGYGYTF
CDR3nt: TGTGCCAGCAGTGAAAGGACAGGGGGCTATGGCTACACCTTC

d_gene: -
abundance: once
j_gene: TRBJ1-1
v_gene: TRBV6-5
CDR3aa: CASRVQGYDEAFF
CDR3nt: TGTGCCAGCAGAGTACAGGGTTACGATGAAGCTTTCTTT